This T cell receptor (beta chain) was sequenced during a study of early T cells in non-severe SARS-CoV-2 infection. V lost 5 bases and J 2 bases, leaving 17 bases between the germline ends. Germline CDR1 is SGHAT and CDR2 is FQNNGV. The length of the CDR3 is 16 residues. This clonotype was observed many times. TCRdb re-called the 5' RACE reads through MiXCR, storing one row per CDR3 protein. The sample records 70,000 or so distinct CDR3 sequences, roughly an eighth being singletons. Material for sequencing was whole blood. The chain joins TRBV11-2 to TRBJ2-3, with D perhaps matching TRBD2 (5 bases). This sequence originates from an adult who was a healthcare worker with PCR-confirmed SARS-CoV-2 infection or an uninfected control (not recorded which). CDR3 region: CASSGITRRHTDTQYF. The CDR3 DNA is TGTGCCAGCAGCGGAATCACTAGGAGGCACACAGATACGCAGTATTTT.